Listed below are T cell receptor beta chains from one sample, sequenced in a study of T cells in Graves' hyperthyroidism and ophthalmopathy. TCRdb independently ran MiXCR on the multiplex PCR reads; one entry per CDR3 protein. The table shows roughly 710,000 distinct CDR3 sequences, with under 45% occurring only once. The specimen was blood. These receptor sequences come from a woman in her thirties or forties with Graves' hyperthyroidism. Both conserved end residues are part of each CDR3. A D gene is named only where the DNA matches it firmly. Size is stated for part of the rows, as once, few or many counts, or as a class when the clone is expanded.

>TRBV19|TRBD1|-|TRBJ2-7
TGTGCCAGTAGTTTCGGACAGGGGGCGCAGTCCGAGCAGTACTTC
CASSFGQGAQSEQYF
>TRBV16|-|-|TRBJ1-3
TGTGCCAGCAGCCAGGGAAAGGGGCCCTCTGGAAACACCATATATTTT
CASSQGKGPSGNTIYF
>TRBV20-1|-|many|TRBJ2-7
TGCAGTGCTAGGGGCGGTGGGGGCTACTCCTACGAGCAGTACTTC
CSARGGGGYSYEQYF
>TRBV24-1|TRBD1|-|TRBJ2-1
TGTGCCACCAGTGATTTAAGTCCAGGGGGCAATGAGCAGTTCTTC
CATSDLSPGGNEQFF
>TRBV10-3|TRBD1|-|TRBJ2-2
TGTGCCATCAACCCAGGGGGCGGGGAGCTGTTTTTT
CAINPGGGELFF
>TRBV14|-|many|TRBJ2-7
TGTGCCAGCAGCCAAGAGTGGGGGACCTACGAGCAGTACTTC
CASSQEWGTYEQYF
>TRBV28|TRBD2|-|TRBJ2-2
TGTGCCAGCAGTAGGACTAGCGGGAGGGCGAACACCGGGGAGCTGTTTTTT
CASSRTSGRANTGELFF
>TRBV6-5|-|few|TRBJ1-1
TGTGCCAGTGGAGGGGCCAGGGAAGCTTTCTTT
CASGGAREAFF
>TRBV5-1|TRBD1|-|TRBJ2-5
TGCGCCAGCAGCCTGGAGACAGGGTCAGGAGAGACCCAGTACTTC
CASSLETGSGETQYF
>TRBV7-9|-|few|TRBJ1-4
TGTGCCAGCAGCTTATCCGGGCCAGGCCTTAATGAAAAACTGTTTTTT
CASSLSGPGLNEKLFF
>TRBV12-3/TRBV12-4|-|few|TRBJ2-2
TGTGCCAGCAGTCCCGGGAGATTCACCGGGGAGCTGTTTTTT
CASSPGRFTGELFF
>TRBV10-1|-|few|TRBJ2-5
TGCGCCAGCAGTGAGGGGGTGAACCAAGAGACCCAGTACTTC
CASSEGVNQETQYF
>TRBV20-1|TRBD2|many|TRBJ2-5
TGCAGTGCTAGAGACTTCACCGGGACTAGCGGGCGGGAGACCCAGTACTTC
CSARDFTGTSGRETQYF
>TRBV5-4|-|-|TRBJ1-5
TGTGCCAGCAGTTACTCAGGCAGGGAGGACGGTCAGCCCCAGCATTTT
CASSYSGREDGQPQHF
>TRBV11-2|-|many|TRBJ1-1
TGTGCCAGCACCGAAGGAGTGAACACTGAAGCTTTCTTT
CASTEGVNTEAFF
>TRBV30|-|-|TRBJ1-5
TGTGCCCGGAGTGAACTTAGGATTCATCAGCCCCAGCATTTT
CARSELRIHQPQHF
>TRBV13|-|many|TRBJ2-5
TGTGCCAGCAGCTTAGGGGCGGTGACGACCCAGTACTTC
CASSLGAVTTQYF
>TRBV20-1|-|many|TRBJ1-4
TGCAGTGCTAGATGGGGCATAACAGAGGACGTTTTT
CSARWGITEDVF
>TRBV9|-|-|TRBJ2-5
TGTGCCAGCAGCGTTGAGTCATTGGAGACCCAGTACTTC
CASSVESLETQYF